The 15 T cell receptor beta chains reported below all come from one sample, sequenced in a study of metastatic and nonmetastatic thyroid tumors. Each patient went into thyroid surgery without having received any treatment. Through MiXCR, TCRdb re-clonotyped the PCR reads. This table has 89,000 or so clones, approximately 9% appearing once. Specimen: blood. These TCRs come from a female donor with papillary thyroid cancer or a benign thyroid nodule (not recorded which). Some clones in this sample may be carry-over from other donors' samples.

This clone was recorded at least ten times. CDR3 in amino acids: CAISEEAPSTDTQYF. The CDR3 region has the DNA TGTGCCATCAGTGAAGAAGCGCCTAGCACAGATACGCAGTATTTT. The rearrangement links TRBV10-3 to TRBJ2-3; D remains ambiguous. This CDR3 contains 15 residues. V was trimmed by 3 bases and J by 0 bases, leaving 10 bases between them. CDR1 and CDR2 (germline): ENHRY, SYGVKD.

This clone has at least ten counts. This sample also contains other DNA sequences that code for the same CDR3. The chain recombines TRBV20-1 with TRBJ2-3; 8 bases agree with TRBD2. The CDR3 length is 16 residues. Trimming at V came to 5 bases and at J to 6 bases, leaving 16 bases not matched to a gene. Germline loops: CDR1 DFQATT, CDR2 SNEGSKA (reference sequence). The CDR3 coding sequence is TGCAGTGCTGTTCCACATAGCGGGGCCCCTGGGGATACGCAGTATTTT. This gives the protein CSAVPHSGAPGDTQYF.

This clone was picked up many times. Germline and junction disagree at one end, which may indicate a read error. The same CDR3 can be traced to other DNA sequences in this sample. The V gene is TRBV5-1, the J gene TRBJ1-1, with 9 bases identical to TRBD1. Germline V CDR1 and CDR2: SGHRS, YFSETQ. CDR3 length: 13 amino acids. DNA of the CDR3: TGCGCCAGCAGCACAGGGGGCGCGGCTGAAGCCTTCTTT. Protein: CASSTGGAAEAFF. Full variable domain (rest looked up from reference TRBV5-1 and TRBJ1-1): KAGVTQTPRYLIKTRGQQVTLSCSPISGHRSVSWYQQTPGQGLQFLFEYFSETQRNKGNFPGRFSGRQFSNSRSEMNVSTLELGDSALYLCASSTGGAAEAFFGQGTRLTVV.

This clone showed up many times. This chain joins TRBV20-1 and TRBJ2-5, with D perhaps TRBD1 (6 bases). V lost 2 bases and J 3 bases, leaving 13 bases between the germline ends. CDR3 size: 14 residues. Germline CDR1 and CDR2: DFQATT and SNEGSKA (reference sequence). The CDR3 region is CSARNREFEETQYF. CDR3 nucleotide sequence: TGCAGTGCTAGAAACAGGGAATTCGAAGAGACCCAGTACTTC.

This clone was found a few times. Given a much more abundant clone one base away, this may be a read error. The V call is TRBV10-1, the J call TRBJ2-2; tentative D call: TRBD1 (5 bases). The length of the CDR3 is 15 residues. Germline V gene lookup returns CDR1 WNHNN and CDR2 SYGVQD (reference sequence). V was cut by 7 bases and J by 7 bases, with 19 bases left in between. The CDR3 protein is CASMGRWGHDGELFF. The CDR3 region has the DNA TGCGCCAGCATGGGGCGGTGGGGCCATGACGGGGAGCTGTTTTTT.

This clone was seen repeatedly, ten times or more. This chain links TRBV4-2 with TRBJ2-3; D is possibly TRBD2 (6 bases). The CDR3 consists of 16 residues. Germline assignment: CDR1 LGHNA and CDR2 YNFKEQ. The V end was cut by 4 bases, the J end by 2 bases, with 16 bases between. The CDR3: CASSPGDSPFTDTQYF. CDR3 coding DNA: TGTGCCAGCAGCCCGGGGGACTCCCCTTTCACAGATACGCAGTATTTT.

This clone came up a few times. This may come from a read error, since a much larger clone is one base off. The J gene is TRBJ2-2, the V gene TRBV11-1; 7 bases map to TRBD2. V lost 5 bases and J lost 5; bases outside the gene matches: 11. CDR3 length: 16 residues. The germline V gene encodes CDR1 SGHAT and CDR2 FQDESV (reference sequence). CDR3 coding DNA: TGTGCCAGCAGCCCCCGGGGTAGCGGGTGTACCGGGGAGCTGTTTTTT. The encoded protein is CASSPRGSGCTGELFF.

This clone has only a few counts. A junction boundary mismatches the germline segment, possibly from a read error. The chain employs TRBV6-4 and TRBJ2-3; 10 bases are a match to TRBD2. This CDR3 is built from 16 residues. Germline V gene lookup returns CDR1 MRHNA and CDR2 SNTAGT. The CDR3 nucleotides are TGTGCCAGCAGTCCCGGACTAGCGGTGGGTTTGGACACGCATTATTTT. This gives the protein CASSPGLAVGLDTHYF.

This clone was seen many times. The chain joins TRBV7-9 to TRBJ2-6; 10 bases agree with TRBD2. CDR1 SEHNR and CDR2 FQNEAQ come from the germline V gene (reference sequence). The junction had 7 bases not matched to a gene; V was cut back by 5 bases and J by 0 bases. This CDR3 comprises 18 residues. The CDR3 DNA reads TGTGCCAGCAGCCTCGGAACTAGCGGGGCCTCTGGGGCCAACGTCCTGACTTTC. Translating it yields CASSLGTSGASGANVLTF. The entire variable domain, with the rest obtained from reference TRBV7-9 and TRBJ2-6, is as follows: DTGVSQNPRHKITKRGQNVTFRCDPISEHNRLYWYRQTLGQGPEFLTYFQNEAQLEKSRLLSDRFSAERPKGSFSTLEIQRTEQGDSAMYLCASSLGTSGASGANVLTFGAGSRLTVL.

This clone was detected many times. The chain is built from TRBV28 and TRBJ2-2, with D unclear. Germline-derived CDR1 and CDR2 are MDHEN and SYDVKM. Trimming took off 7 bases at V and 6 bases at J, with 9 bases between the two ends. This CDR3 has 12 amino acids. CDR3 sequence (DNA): TGTGCCAGCATTTCCCCGCCCGGGGAGCTGTTTTTT. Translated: CASISPPGELFF.

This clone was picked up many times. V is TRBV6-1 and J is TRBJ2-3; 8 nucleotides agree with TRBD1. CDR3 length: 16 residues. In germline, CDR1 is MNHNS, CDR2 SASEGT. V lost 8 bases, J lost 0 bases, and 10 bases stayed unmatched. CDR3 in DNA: TGTGCCAGCCGGACAGGGTCGTCCCTTAGCACAGATACGCAGTATTTT. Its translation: CASRTGSSLSTDTQYF.

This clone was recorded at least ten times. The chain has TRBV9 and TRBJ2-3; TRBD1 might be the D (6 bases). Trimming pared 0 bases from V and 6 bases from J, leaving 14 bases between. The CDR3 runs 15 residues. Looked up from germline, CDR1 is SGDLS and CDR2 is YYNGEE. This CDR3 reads CASSVDRTERDTQYF. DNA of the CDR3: TGTGCCAGCAGCGTAGACAGGACAGAACGGGATACGCAGTATTTT.

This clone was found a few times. The CDR3 DNA follows: TGTGCCAGCAGCCGGGTCGTTCGGGCTTTCTTT. Encoded protein: CASSRVVRAFF. J is TRBJ1-1 and V is TRBV14; no definite D call. Germline V CDR1 and CDR2: SGHDN, FVKESK. V lost 4 bases, J lost 11 bases, and 11 bases lay in between. CDR3 length equals 11 residues. Filled out from reference TRBV14 and TRBJ1-1, the complete variable domain reads EAGVTQFPSHSVIEKGQTVTLRCDPISGHDNLYWYRRVMGKEIKFLLHFVKESKQDESGMPNNRFLAERTGGTYSTLKVQPAELEDSGVYFCASSRVVRAFFGQGTRLTVV.

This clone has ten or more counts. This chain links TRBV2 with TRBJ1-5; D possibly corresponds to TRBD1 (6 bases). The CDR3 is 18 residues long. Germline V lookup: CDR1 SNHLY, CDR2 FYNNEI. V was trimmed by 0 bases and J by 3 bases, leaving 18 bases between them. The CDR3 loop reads CASSEAHAGAPFNQPQHF. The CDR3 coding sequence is TGTGCCAGCAGTGAAGCGCATGCAGGGGCCCCTTTCAATCAGCCCCAGCATTTT.

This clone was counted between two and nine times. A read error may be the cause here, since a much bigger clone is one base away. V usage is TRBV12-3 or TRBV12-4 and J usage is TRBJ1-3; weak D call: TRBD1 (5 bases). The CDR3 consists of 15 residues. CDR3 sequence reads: CASSSGVRGGNAIYF. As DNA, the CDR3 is TGTGCCAGCAGCTCGGGGGTAAGGGGTGGAAACGCCATATATTTT.